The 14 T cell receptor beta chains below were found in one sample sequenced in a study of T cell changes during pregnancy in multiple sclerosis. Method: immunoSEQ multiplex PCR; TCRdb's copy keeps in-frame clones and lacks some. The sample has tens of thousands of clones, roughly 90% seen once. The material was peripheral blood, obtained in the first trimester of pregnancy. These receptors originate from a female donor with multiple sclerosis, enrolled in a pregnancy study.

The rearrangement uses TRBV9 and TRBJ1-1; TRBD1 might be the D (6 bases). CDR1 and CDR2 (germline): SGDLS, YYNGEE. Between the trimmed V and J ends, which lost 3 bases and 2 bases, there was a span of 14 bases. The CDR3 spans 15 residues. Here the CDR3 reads CASSGEGGGNTEAFF. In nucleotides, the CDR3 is TGTGCCAGCAGCGGCGAGGGGGGGGGAAACACTGAAGCTTTCTTT.

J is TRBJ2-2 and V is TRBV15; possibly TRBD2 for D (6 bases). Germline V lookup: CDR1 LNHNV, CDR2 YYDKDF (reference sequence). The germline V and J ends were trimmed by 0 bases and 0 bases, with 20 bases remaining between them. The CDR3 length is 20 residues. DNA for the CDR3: TGTGCCACCAGCAGAGATCCCACCAGCCTGGGACTGCCGAACACCGGGGAGCTGTTTTTT. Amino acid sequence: CATSRDPTSLGLPNTGELFF. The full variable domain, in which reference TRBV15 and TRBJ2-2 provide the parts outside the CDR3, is DAMVIQNPRYQVTQFGKPVTLSCSQTLNHNVMYWYQQKSSQAPKLLFHYYDKDFNNEADTPDNFQSRRPNTSFCFLDIRSPGLGDTAMYLCATSRDPTSLGLPNTGELFFGEGSRLTVL.

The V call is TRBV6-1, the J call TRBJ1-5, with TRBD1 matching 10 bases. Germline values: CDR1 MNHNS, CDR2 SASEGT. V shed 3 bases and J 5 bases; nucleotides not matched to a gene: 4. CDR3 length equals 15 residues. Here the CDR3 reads CASSELDRGYQPQHF. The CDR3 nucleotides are TGTGCCAGCAGTGAGTTGGACAGGGGGTATCAGCCCCAGCATTTT.

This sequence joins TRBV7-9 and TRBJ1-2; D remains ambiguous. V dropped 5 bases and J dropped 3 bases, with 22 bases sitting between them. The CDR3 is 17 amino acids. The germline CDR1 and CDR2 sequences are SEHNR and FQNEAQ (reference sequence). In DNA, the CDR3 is TGTGCCAGCAGCCCCATTTTGACACCTCTCCCGGACTATGGCTACACCTTC. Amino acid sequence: CASSPILTPLPDYGYTF.

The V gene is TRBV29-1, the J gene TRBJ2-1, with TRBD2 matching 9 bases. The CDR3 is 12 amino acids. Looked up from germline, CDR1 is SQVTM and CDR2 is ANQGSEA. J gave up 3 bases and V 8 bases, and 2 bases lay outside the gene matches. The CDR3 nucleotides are TGCAGCTCGACTAGCGGCTACAATGAGCAGTTCTTC. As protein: CSSTSGYNEQFF.

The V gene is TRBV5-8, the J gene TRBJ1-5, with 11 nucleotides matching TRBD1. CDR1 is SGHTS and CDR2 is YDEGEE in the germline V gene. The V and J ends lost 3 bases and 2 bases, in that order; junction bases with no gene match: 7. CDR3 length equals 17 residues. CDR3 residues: CASSSRTGGLGNQPQHF. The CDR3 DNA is TGTGCCAGCAGCTCAAGGACAGGGGGCTTGGGCAATCAGCCCCAGCATTTT.

In DNA, the CDR3 is TGTGCCAGCAGTTTAACGGTAGCTGAAGCTTTCTTT. This sequence encodes CASSLTVAEAFF. This chain joins TRBV6-6 and TRBJ1-1, with D hard to call. CDR3 length equals 12 residues. The germline gives CDR1 MNHNY, CDR2 SVGAGI (reference sequence). Trimming removed 4 bases from V and 6 bases from J, with 9 bases in between.

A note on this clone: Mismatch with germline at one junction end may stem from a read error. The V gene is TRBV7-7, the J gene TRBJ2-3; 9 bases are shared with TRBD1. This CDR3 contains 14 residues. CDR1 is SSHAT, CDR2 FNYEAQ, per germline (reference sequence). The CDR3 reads CASSLDRGSDTQYF. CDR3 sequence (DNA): TGTGCTAGCAGCTTAGACAGGGGGTCAGATACGCAGTATTTT.

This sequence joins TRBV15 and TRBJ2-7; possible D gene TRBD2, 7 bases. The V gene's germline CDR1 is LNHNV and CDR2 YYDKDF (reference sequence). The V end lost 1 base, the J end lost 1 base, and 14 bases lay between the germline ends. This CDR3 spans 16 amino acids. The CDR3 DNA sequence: TGTGCCACCAGCAGAGTTTCAGGGAGGGGGTCCTACGAGCAGTACTTC. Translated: CATSRVSGRGSYEQYF.

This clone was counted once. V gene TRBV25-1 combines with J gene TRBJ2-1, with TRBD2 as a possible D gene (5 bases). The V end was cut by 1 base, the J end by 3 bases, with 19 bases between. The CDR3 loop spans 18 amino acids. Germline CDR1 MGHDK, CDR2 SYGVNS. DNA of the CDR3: TGTGCCAGCAGTGAATCTTCCCCAAGCGGTATTGGCTACAATGAGCAGTTCTTC. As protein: CASSESSPSGIGYNEQFF.

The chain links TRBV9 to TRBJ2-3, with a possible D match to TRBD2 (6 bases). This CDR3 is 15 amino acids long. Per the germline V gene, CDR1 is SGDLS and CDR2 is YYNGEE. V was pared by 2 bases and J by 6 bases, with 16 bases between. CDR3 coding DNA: TGTGCCAGCAGCGTTAGCCGGGACTTCAGGGATACGCAGTATTTT. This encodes CASSVSRDFRDTQYF.

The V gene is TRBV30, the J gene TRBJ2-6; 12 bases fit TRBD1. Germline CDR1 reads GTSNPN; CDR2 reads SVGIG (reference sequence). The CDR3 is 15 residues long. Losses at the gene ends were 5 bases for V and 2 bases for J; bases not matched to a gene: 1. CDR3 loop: CAWGTGGTGANVLTF. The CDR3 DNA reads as TGTGCCTGGGGGACAGGGGGCACTGGGGCCAACGTCCTGACTTTC.

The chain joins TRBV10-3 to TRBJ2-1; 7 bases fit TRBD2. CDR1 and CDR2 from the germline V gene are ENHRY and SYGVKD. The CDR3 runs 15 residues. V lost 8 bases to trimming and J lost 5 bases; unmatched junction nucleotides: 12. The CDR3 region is CAISRGGGPHNEQFF. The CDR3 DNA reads TGTGCCATCTCCCGTGGGGGAGGGCCCCACAATGAGCAGTTCTTC.

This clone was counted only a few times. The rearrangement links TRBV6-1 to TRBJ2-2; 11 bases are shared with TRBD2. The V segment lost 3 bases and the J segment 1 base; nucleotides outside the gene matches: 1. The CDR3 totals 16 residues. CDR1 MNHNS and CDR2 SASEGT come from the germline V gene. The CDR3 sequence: CASSDGTSGNTGELFF. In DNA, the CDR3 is TGTGCCAGCAGTGACGGGACTAGCGGGAACACCGGGGAGCTGTTTTTT.